This TCR beta chain appears in the sequencing data of a study of CD8+CD57+ T cells in acquired aplastic anemia. Study overall: Isolated CD4+ and CD8+ cells, once sorted, yielded DNA averaging roughly 3 ug. Study observations and caveats: For CD8+ Simpson's diversity, patients and controls showed no significant difference. Patients shared approximately 30 CD8+ CDR3 sequences with controls.

The study profiled TCR beta VDJ and CDR3 using genomic DNA as template. MiXCR was run by TCRdb on the reads, yielding one entry per CDR3 protein. The sample lists 150,000 or so distinct CDR3 sequences; around 48% were seen once. Patients chosen for sequencing had CD8+CD57+ cells that had expanded, as shown by flow cytometry. In the case of this clonotype: Its antigen is unknown. A read error may explain this, as a much larger clone is one base away.

The CDR3 spans 16 residues. V lost 4 bases and J lost 0, with 13 bases in between. CDR1 and CDR2 (germline): SGHRS, YFSETQ. The sequenced sample was sorted CD4+, CD8+, or CD8+CD57+ T cells (not recorded which) from PBMCs. The V and J genes are TRBV5-1 and TRBJ2-2, with D possibly matching TRBD1 (6 bases). This sequence originates from a human donor with aplastic anemia. The DNA of the CDR3 is TGCGCCAGCAGCGGAGCCGGGACATCGAACACCGGGGAGCTGTTTTTT. Translation gives CASSGAGTSNTGELFF.